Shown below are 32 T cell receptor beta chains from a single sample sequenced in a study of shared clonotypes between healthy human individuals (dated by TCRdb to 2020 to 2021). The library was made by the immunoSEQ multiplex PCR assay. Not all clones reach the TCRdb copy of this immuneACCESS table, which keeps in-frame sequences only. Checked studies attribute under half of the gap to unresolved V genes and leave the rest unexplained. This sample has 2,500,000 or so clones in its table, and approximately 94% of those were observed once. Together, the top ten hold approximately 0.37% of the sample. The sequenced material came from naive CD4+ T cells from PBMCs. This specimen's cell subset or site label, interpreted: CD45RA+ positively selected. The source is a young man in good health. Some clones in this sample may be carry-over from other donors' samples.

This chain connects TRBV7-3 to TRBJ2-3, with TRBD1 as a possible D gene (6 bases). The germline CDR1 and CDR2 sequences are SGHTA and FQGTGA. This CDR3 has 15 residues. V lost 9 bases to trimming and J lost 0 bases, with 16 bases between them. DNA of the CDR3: TGTGCCAGTACGCTAAGGGGGAGTAGCACAGATACGCAGTATTTT. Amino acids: CASTLRGSSTDTQYF.

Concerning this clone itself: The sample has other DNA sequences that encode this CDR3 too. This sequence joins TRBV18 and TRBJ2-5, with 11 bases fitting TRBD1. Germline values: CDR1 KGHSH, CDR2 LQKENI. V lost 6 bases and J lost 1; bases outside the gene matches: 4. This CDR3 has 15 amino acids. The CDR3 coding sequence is TGTGCCAGCTCGCCCGGGACAGGGGGCCAAGAGACCCAGTACTTC. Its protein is CASSPGTGGQETQYF.

This CDR3 reads CASSPRGIMNTEAFF. For the CDR3, the DNA is TGTGCCAGCAGCCCCAGGGGGATAATGAACACTGAAGCTTTCTTT. The rearrangement links TRBV5-4 to TRBJ1-1, with 7 bases fitting TRBD1. The ends lost 4 bases at V and 0 bases at J; junction bases unmatched: 6. The CDR3 extends over 15 amino acids. Germline V gene data show CDR1 as SGHNT and CDR2 as YYREEE (reference sequence).

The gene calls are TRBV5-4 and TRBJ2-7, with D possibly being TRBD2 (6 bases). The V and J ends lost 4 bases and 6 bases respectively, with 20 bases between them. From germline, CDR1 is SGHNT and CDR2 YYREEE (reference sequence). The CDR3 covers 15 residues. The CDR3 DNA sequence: TGTGCCAGCAGCCTCAACCGGGACTCCTCCCTCGAGCAGTACTTC. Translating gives CASSLNRDSSLEQYF.

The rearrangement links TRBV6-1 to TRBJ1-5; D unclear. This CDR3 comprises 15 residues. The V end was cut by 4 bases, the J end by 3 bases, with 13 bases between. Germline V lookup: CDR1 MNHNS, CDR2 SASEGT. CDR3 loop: CASSVVGRDNQPQHF. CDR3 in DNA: TGTGCCAGCAGTGTCGTTGGACGGGACAATCAGCCCCAGCATTTT.

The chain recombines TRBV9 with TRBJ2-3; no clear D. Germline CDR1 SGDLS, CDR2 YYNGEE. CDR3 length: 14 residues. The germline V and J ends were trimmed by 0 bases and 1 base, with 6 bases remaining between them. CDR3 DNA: TGTGCCAGCAGCGTAGAACATCGCACAGATACGCAGTATTTT. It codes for CASSVEHRTDTQYF. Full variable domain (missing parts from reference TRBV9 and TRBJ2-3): DSGVTQTPKHLITATGQRVTLRCSPRSGDLSVYWYQQSLDQGLQFLIQYYNGEERAKGNILERFSAQQFPDLHSELNLSSLELGDSALYFCASSVEHRTDTQYFGPGTRLTVL.

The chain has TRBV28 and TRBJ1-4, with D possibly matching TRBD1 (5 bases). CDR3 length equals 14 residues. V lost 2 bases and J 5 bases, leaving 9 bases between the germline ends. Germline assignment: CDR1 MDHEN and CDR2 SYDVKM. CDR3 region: CASSLGRDNEKLFF. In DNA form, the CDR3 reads TGTGCCAGCAGTTTAGGCAGGGACAATGAAAAACTGTTTTTT. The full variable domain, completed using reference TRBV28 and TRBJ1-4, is DVKVTQSSRYLVKRTGEKVFLECVQDMDHENMFWYRQDPGLGLRLIYFSYDVKMKEKGDIPEGYSVSREKKERFSLILESASTNQTSMYLCASSLGRDNEKLFFGSGTQLSVL.

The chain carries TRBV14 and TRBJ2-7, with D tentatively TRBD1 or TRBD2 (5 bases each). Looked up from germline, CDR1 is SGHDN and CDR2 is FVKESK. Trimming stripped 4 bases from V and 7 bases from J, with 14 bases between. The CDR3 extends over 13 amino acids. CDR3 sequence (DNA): TGTGCCAGCAGCCCTAATGGGGGAAGGGAGCAGTACTTC. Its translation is CASSPNGGREQYF.

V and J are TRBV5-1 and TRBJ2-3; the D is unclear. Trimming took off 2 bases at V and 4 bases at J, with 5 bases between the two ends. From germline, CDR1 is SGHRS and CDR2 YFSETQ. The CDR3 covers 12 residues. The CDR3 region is CASSFDSDTQYF. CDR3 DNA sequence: TGCGCCAGCAGCTTCGACTCAGATACGCAGTATTTT.

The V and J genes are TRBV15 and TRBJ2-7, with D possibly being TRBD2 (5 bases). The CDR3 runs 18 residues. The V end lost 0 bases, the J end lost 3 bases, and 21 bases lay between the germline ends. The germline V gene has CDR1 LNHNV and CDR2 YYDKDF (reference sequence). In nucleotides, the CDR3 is TGTGCCACCAGCAGAGATAAAACACGGGAAGGGCCTTTCTACGAGCAGTACTTC. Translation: CATSRDKTREGPFYEQYF.

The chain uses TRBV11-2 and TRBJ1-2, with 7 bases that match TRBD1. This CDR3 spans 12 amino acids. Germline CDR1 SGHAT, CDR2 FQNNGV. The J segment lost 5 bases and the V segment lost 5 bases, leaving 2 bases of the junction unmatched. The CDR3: CASSVTGYGYTF. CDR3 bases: TGTGCCAGCAGCGTGACAGGGTATGGCTACACCTTC.

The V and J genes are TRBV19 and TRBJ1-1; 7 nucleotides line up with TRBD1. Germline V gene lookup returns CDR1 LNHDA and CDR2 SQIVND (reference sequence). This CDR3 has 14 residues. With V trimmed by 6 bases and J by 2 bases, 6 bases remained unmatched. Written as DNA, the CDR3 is TGTGCCAGTAGGGTTGGGACAGCCAACACTGAAGCTTTCTTT. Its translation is CASRVGTANTEAFF.

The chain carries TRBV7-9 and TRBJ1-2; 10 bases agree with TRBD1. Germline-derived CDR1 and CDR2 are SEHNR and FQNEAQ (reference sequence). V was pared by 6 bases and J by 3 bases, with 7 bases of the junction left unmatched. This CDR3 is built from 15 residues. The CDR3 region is CASRPRQGADYGYTF. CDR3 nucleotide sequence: TGTGCCAGCAGACCTAGACAGGGGGCGGACTATGGCTACACCTTC.

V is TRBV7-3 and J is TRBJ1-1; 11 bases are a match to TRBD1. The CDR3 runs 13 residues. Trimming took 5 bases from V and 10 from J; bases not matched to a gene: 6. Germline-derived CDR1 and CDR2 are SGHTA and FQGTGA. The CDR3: CASSTGQGVGAFF. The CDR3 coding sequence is TGTGCCAGCAGCACGGGACAGGGGGTGGGAGCTTTCTTT. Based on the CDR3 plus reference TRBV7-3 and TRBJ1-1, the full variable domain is GAGVSQTPSNKVTEKGKYVELRCDPISGHTALYWYRQSLGQGPEFLIYFQGTGAADDSGLPNDRFFAVRPEGSVSTLKIQRTERGDSAVYLCASSTGQGVGAFFGQGTRLTVV.

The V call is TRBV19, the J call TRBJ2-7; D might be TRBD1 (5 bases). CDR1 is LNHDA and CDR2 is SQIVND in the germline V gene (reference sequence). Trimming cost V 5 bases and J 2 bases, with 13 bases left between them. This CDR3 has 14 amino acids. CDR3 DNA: TGTGCCAGTAGTGAACAGGTTGGGCCCTACGAGCAGTACTTC. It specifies CASSEQVGPYEQYF.

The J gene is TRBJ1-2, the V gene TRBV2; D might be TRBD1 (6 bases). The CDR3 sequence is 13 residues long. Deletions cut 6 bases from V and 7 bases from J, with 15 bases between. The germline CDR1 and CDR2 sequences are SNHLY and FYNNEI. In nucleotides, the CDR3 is TGTGCCAGCAGCGGCCAGGGGCGGAGTGGCTACACCTTC. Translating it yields CASSGQGRSGYTF.

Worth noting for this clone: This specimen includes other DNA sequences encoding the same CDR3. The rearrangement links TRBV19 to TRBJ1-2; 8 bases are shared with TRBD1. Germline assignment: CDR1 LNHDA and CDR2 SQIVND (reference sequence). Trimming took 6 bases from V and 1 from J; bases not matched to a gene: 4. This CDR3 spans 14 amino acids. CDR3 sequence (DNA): TGTGCCAGTAGCCGAGGACAGGGTAACTATGGCTACACCTTC. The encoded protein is CASSRGQGNYGYTF.

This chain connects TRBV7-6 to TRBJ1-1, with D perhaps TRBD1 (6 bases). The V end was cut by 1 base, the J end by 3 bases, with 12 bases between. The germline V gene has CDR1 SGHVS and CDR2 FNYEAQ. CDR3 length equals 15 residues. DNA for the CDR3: TGTGCCAGCAGCTTAGGGGGGCAGGGAGACACTGAAGCTTTCTTT. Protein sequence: CASSLGGQGDTEAFF.

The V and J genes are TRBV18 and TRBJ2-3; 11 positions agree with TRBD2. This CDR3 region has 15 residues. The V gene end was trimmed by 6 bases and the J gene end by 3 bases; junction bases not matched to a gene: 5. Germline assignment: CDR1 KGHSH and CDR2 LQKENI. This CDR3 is CASSRGLAETDTQYF. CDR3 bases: TGTGCCAGCTCGAGGGGACTAGCGGAGACAGATACGCAGTATTTT. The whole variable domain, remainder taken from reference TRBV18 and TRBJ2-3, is NAGVMQNPRHLVRRRGQEARLRCSPMKGHSHVYWYRQLPEEGLKFMVYLQKENIIDESGMPKERFSAEFPKEGPSILRIQQVVRGDSAAYFCASSRGLAETDTQYFGPGTRLTVL.

The CDR3 here is CASSESQAHSYEQYF. For the CDR3, the DNA is TGCGCCAGCAGTGAGTCACAGGCCCACTCCTACGAGCAGTACTTC. V and J are TRBV10-2 and TRBJ2-7, with D perhaps TRBD1 (5 bases). Trimming cost V 0 bases and J 0 bases, with 9 bases left between them. The CDR3 spans 15 residues. CDR1 and CDR2 (germline): WSHSY, SAAADI.

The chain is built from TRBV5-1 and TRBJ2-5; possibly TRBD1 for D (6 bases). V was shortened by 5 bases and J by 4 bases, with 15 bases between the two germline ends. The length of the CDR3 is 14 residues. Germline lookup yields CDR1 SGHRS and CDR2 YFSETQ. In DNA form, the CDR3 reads TGCGCCAGCAGTCAACAGGGAAAAGGAGAGACCCAGTACTTC. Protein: CASSQQGKGETQYF.

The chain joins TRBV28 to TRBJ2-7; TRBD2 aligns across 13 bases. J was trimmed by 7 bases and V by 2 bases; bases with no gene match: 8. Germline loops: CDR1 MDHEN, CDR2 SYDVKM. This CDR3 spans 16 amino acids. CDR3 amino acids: CASSLLGTSGKGEQYF. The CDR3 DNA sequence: TGTGCCAGCAGTTTACTAGGGACTAGCGGGAAAGGAGAGCAGTACTTC.

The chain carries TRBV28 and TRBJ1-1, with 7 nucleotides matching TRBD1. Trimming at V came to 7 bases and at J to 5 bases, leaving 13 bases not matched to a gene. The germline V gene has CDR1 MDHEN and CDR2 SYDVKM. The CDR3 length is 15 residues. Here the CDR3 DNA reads TGTGCCAGCACCCGAGGAGGGGGCGGGGGGACTGAAGCTTTCTTT. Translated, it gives CASTRGGGGGTEAFF.

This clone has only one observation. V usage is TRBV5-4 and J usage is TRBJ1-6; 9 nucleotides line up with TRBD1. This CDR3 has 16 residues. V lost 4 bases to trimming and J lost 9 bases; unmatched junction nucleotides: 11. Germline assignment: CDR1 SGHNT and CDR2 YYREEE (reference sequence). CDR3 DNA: TGTGCCAGCAGCGTACCCGGGACAGGGTCCAGTTCACCCCTCCACTTT. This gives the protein CASSVPGTGSSSPLHF.

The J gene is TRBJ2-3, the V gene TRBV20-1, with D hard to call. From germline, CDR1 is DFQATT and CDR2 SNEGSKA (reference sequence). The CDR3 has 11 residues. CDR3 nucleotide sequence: TGCACTGGAAGACGCACAGATACGCAGTATTTT. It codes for CTGRRTDTQYF.

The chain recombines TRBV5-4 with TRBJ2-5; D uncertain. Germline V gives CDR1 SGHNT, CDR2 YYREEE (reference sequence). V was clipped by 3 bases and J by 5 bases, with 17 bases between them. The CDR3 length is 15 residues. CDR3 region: CASSSSVSWRETQYF. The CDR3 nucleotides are TGTGCCAGCAGCTCCTCCGTTAGTTGGCGGGAGACCCAGTACTTC. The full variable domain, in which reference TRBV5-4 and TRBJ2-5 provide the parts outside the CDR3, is ETGVTQSPTHLIKTRGQQVTLRCSSQSGHNTVSWYQQALGQGPQFIFQYYREEENGRGNFPPRFSGLQFPNYSSELNVNALELDDSALYLCASSSSVSWRETQYFGPGTRLLVL.

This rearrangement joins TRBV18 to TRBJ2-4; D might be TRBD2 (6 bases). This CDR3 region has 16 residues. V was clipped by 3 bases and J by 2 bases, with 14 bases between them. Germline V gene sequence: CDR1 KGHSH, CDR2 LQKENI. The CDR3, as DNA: TGTGCCAGCTCACCCCTGATGGGACTGACCAAAAACATTCAGTACTTC. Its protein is CASSPLMGLTKNIQYF.

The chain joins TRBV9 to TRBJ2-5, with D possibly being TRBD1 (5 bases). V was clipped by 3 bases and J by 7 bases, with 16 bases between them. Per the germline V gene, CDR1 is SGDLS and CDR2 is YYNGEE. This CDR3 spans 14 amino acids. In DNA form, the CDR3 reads TGTGCCAGCAGCGCCGTTCAGGGTATCGGGACCCAGTACTTC. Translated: CASSAVQGIGTQYF.

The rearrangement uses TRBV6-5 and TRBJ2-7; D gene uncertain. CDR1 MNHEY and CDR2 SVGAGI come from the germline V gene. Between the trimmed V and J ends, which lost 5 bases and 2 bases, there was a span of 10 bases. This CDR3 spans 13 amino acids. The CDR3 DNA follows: TGTGCCAGCAGTGAAGCTCCAGCCTACGAGCAGTACTTC. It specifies CASSEAPAYEQYF.

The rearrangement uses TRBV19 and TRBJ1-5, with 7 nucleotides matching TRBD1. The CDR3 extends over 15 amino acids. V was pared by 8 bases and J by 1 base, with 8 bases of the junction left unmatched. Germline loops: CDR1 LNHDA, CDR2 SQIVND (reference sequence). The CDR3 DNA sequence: TGTGCCAGTGGAATAAGACAGGGAAGCAATCAGCCCCAGCATTTT. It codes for CASGIRQGSNQPQHF. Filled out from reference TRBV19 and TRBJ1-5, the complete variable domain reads DGGITQSPKYLFRKEGQNVTLSCEQNLNHDAMYWYRQDPGQGLRLIYYSQIVNDFQKGDIAEGYSVSREKKESFPLTVTSAQKNPTAFYLCASGIRQGSNQPQHFGDGTRLSIL.

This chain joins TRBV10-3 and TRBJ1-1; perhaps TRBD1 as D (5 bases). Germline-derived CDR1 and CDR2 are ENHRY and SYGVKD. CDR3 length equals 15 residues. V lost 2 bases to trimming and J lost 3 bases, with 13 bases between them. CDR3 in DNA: TGTGCCATCAGTGAGATGGGGCTTAGAGACACTGAAGCTTTCTTT. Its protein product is CAISEMGLRDTEAFF.

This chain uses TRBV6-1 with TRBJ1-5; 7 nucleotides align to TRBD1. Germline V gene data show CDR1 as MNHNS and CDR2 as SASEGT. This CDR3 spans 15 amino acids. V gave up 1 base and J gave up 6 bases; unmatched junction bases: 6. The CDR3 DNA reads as TGTGCCAGCAGTGAAGAACAGGGGTCCATTCAGCCCCAGCATTTT. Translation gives CASSEEQGSIQPQHF.